This TCR beta chain was profiled in a study of T cell responses to AZD1222 COVID-19 vaccine. Study-wide points: In all cases, repertoires were sampled only after the peak T cell response. Rises in breadth and depth of Spike-specific TCRs came after two AZD1222 doses. Just 6 or 7 AZD1222 recipients were seropositive at baseline. Per reports, nearly half of all spike-specific TCRs target regions that are unmutated in variants.

TCRdb's copy holds only in-frame clones and misses some; the assay was immunoSEQ multiplex PCR. The data contain 110,000 or so clones, about 87% of them singletons. A remark on this clone: Its antigen remains unknown.

The CDR3 is 13 amino acids. V gave up 3 bases and J gave up 0 bases, with 5 bases separating them. Germline V gene lookup returns CDR1 MNHEY and CDR2 SMNVEV (reference sequence). This receptor was identified in an adult who received the AZD1222 COVID-19 vaccine. The input for sequencing was peripheral blood, taken 28 days after the second AZD1222 dose. The chain couples TRBV27 to TRBJ1-1; D uncertain. This chain's CDR3 is CASSFLLNTEAFF. As DNA, the CDR3 is TGTGCCAGCAGTTTCCTATTGAACACTGAAGCTTTCTTT.